This TCR beta chain was obtained from a study of blood T cell repertoires in COVID-19. Overall study: Whether acute or convalescent, the COVID-19 samples came from the United States, Italy and Spain.

This CDR3 is 14 amino acids long. The V gene end was trimmed by 7 bases and the J gene end by 3 bases; junction bases not matched to a gene: 8. Germline values: CDR1 SGHRS, CDR2 YFSETQ. Sequencing was performed with immunoSEQ multiplex PCR; in TCRdb, only in-frame clones are kept and a portion is missing. Of some 450,000 clones in the sample, roughly 88% were seen once. Seattle's cohort entered during active infection and was followed longitudinally. Source material: peripheral blood. The chain is built from TRBV5-1 and TRBJ2-3; 7 nucleotides match TRBD1. This TCR came from a woman between 45 and 60 years old with COVID-19, enrolled during active disease. Written as DNA, the CDR3 is TGCGCCAGCTCGACAGGGTGGGGTACAGATACGCAGTATTTT. Residues: CASSTGWGTDTQYF.